This T cell receptor (beta chain) originates from a study of shared clonotypes between healthy human individuals. Study findings and constraints: A reduction in generation probabilities was seen for non-shared clonotypes relative to those shared by all four donors. Only blood was sampled, and tissue TCR repertoires likely differ from blood ones.

Assay used: immunoSEQ multiplex PCR; TCRdb lists only in-frame clones, some missing. Of millions of clones listed, over 85% were seen once; the top ten hold roughly 0.13%. This CDR3 contains 15 residues. Per germline, CDR1 SGHRS and CDR2 YFSETQ. V trimming: 2 bases; J trimming: 4 bases; junction bases outside the gene matches: 4. A CD45RA+ naive subset and a CD45RA-negative memory subset were split from CD4+ cells. This clone was picked up one time. Its specificity is not known. The chain links TRBV5-1 to TRBJ2-2; 8 bases line up with TRBD2. Sequencing input: naive CD4+ T cells sorted from blood. Subset noted: CD45RA+ positively selected. This TCR came from a man aged 18-30 years in good health. CDR3 DNA sequence: TGCGCCAGCAGCTTAATAGCGGGAAGCACCGGGGAGCTGTTTTTT. Amino acids: CASSLIAGSTGELFF.